The 15 T cell receptor beta chains presented below share a single source sample, sequenced in a study of tumor-infiltrating lymphocytes in primary liver carcinoma. From around 18-30 mg of unsorted bulk tissue, DNA and RNA were co-extracted together. TCR beta cDNA was made from roughly 450 ng total RNA with a constant-region primer. Libraries of TCR beta came from three nested multiplex PCR rounds with slightly modified ARM-PCR. The first two PCR rounds used TRBV1-TRBV30 primers with a Cbeta primer, 9 to 11 cycles each. TCRdb passed the multiplex PCR reads through MiXCR, listing each CDR3 protein once. The sample has about 44,000 distinct CDR3 sequences, about 75% seen once. Material: tumor-adjacent normal liver tissue. Receptors were obtained from a woman in her thirties with primary liver carcinoma and hepatitis B virus infection.

With regard to this clonotype: A read error may account for a junction end that differs from germline. The chain combines TRBV28 with TRBJ2-4; a possible D gene is TRBD2 (5 bases). Germline V gene sequence: CDR1 MDHEN, CDR2 SYDVKM. The CDR3 spans 15 residues. In DNA, the CDR3 is TGTGCTAGCAGTTTATTGTGGGAGCTAAAAAACATTCAGTACTTC. The encoded protein is CASSLLWELKNIQYF.

This clonotype was observed once. At one end the junction does not follow the germline gene, possibly because of a read error. The chain couples TRBV10-3 to TRBJ2-7; 7 nucleotides line up with TRBD2. The germline V gene has CDR1 ENHRY and CDR2 SYGVKD. The CDR3 is made up of 13 amino acids. The CDR3 here is CAISLAGANGQNF. The CDR3 bases are TGTGCCATCAGTCTCGCGGGAGCGAACGGGCAGAACTTC.

The chain recombines TRBV30 with TRBJ1-1; 9 bases align to TRBD1. Trimming at V came to 4 bases and at J to 0 bases, leaving 9 bases not matched to a gene. CDR3 size: 16 residues. Germline-derived CDR1 and CDR2 are GTSNPN and SVGIG (reference sequence). The CDR3 loop is CAWNHPTGGMNTEAFF. DNA of the CDR3: TGTGCCTGGAATCACCCAACAGGGGGCATGAACACTGAAGCTTTCTTT.

Notes on this clonotype: The junction and the germline gene differ at one end; a read error may be behind it. The chain uses TRBV12-5 and TRBJ1-2, with D possibly matching TRBD1 (5 bases). Germline CDR1 reads LGHNT; CDR2 reads FRNRAP. This CDR3 is 15 amino acids long. The CDR3 sequence is CGSGLPWGTVYGYTF. The CDR3 nucleotides read TGTGGTAGTGGTTTGCCCTGGGGCACTGTTTATGGCTACACCTTC.

With regard to this clonotype: The junction shows a germline mismatch at one end, possibly a read error. The chain carries TRBV10-3 and TRBJ1-5, with D unresolved. The CDR3 runs to 13 residues. The germline V gene encodes CDR1 ENHRY and CDR2 SYGVKD. CDR3: CAISVGGNQPQHF. The CDR3 bases are TGTGCCATCAGTGTTGGAGGGAACCAGCCTCAGCATTTT.

This clonotype was recorded at least ten times. The chain joins TRBV4-2 to TRBJ2-2; 10 bases fit TRBD2. Germline CDR1 LGHNA, CDR2 YNFKEQ. J was trimmed by 7 bases and V by 4 bases; bases with no gene match: 18. The CDR3 totals 19 residues. CDR3 amino acids: CASSLSGVASGSKSGELFF. Here the CDR3 DNA reads TGTGCCAGCAGCCTAAGCGGCGTGGCTAGCGGGAGTAAGAGCGGGGAGCTGTTTTTT.

V and J are TRBV29-1 and TRBJ1-2; the D gene is possibly TRBD1 (5 bases). From germline, CDR1 is SQVTM and CDR2 ANQGSEA. This CDR3 has 12 amino acids. DNA for the CDR3: TGCAGTGCCGGGGGGGTAGACGATGGCTACACCTTC. The encoded protein is CSAGGVDDGYTF.

In its sample, this clonotype was seen a few times. This could be a read error, since a much larger clone is one nucleotide away. This chain joins TRBV6-4 and TRBJ1-1; 7 bases match TRBD1. Unmatched junction bases numbered 14, after V lost 11 bases and J lost 2 bases. The germline gives CDR1 MRHNA, CDR2 SNTAGT. This CDR3 spans 15 amino acids. CDR3 in amino acids: CACIYRDRRNTEAFF. The CDR3 DNA sequence: TGTGCCTGCATCTACCGGGACAGACGAAACACTGAAGCTTTCTTT.

In regard to this clonotype: One end of the junction does not line up with germline, which may come from a read error. The V and J genes are TRBV4-1 and TRBJ1-1, with TRBD1 matching over 7 bases. Germline V gene lookup returns CDR1 MGHRA and CDR2 YSYEKL. The CDR3 has 17 amino acids. The DNA of the CDR3 is TGCGCCAGCTGCCGATACTTAACAGGGGCCTTGAACACTGAACCTTGCTTT. It translates to CASCRYLTGALNTEPCF.

A note on this clonotype: The CDR3 does not close with the conserved phenylalanine or tryptophan, likely indicating a read error. The chain recombines TRBV11-2 with TRBJ1-1; D is ambiguous. The germline V gene encodes CDR1 SGHAT and CDR2 FQNNGV. The CDR3 runs 14 residues. Trimming pared 6 bases from V and 8 bases from J, leaving 19 bases between. The CDR3 is CASRYTVGRAEAFL. The CDR3 DNA is TGTGCCAGCAGATATACAGTGGGGAGGGCCGAAGCTTTCCTT.

This clonotype was detected only once. A read error may be the cause here, since a much bigger clone is one base away. The chain employs TRBV5-4 and TRBJ2-1, with TRBD2 identical over 9 bases. The germline CDR1 and CDR2 sequences are SGHNT and YYREEE (reference sequence). The junction had 14 bases not matched to a gene; V was cut back by 1 base and J by 3 bases. This CDR3 is 19 amino acids long. The CDR3 DNA sequence: TGTGCCAGCAGCTTGATGGCGGGAGGGCCTCGATATGTCTACAATGAGCAGTTCTTC. This encodes CASSLMAGGPRYVYNEQFF.

Concerning this clonotype itself: The junction differs from germline at one of its ends, possibly a read error. The CDR3 protein is CSARGVTSNQLQHF. The CDR3 DNA reads as TGCAGTGCTAGAGGGGTAACAAGCAATCAGCTCCAGCATTTT. The gene calls are TRBV20-1 and TRBJ1-5; D is uncertain. This CDR3 spans 14 amino acids. Looked up from germline, CDR1 is DFQATT and CDR2 is SNEGSKA (reference sequence).

A remark on this clonotype: Relative to the germline gene, one junction end is altered; a read error may explain this. The chain employs TRBV6-1 and TRBJ1-6; D is uncertain. This CDR3 is built from 14 residues. Per the germline V gene, CDR1 is MNHNS and CDR2 is SASEGT. CDR3 region: CASTVMDGNSHLNF. Written as DNA, the CDR3 is TGTGCCAGCACCGTCATGGACGGAAATTCACACCTCAACTTT.

Of note for this clonotype: Germline is not matched at one junction end, which may reflect a read error. V usage is TRBV13 and J usage is TRBJ2-7; 7 positions match TRBD1. This CDR3 spans 14 amino acids. Germline V gene data show CDR1 as PRHDT and CDR2 as FYEKMQ (reference sequence). The CDR3 here is CASRPRTGRHERYF. The DNA of the CDR3 is TGTGCCAGCAGACCTCGGACAGGCCGGCACGAGCGGTACTTC.

Worth noting for this clonotype: A read error may produce the germline difference seen at one junction end. The CDR3 region is CANSQEEPEYNEQFF. CDR3 coding DNA: TGTGCCAACAGCCAAGAGGAGCCCGAATACAATGAGCAGTTCTTC. The chain is built from TRBV4-2 and TRBJ2-1, with D unclear. The CDR3 contains 15 residues. Germline-derived CDR1 and CDR2 are LGHNA and YNFKEQ.